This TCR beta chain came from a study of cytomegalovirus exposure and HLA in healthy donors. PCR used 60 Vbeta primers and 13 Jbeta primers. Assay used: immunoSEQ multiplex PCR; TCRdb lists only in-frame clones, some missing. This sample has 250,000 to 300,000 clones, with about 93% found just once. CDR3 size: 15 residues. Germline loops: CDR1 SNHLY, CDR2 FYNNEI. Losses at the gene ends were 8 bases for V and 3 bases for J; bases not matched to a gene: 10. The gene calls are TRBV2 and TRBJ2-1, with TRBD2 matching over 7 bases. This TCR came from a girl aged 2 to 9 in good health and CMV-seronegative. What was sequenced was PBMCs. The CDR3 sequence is CASFNRDYHYNEQFF. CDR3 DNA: TGTGCCAGCTTCAACCGGGACTATCACTACAATGAGCAGTTCTTC.